This T cell receptor (beta chain) was captured by sequencing in a study of T cell responses to AZD1222 COVID-19 vaccine. The method was immunoSEQ multiplex PCR; TCRdb's version includes in-frame clones alone and lacks a portion of them. The sample holds approximately 110,000 clones; nearly 90% are singletons and the top ten take 2% to 3%. The germline gives CDR1 SGHTA, CDR2 FQGTGA. The CDR3 has 17 residues. Trimming left V 1 base short and J 0 bases short, with 13 bases between. Sequenced here: peripheral blood, sampled 28 days after the second AZD1222 dose. The receptor comes from an adult who received the AZD1222 COVID-19 vaccine. The gene calls are TRBV7-3 and TRBJ2-1; unclear D gene. This chain's CDR3 is CASSLRASLSSYNEQFF. The CDR3 nucleotides read TGTGCCAGCAGCTTAAGGGCCAGCCTGAGCTCCTACAATGAGCAGTTCTTC.